The entry below gives a single T cell receptor (beta chain) sequence along with its context. Germline CDR1 reads MNHEY; CDR2 reads SVGAGI. The CDR3 spans 13 residues. These data originate in a study of T cell changes during pregnancy in multiple sclerosis. Libraries were prepared by immunoSEQ multiplex PCR; TCRdb keeps only in-frame clonotypes and omits some of them. The table has about 42,000 clones, about nine tenths seen once. The chain employs TRBV6-5 and TRBJ2-5; maybe TRBD1 (6 bases). The J call could be wrong; TRBJ2-7 is a better fit for the DNA end. This specimen was CD4+ T cells from peripheral blood mononuclear cells, taken after pregnancy. This receptor was identified in a female donor in good health, enrolled as a control in a pregnancy study. The CDR3 loop reads CATTSDSSYEQYF. CDR3 in DNA: TGTGCCACGACTTCGGACAGTTCCTACGAGCAGTACTTC.